This TCR beta chain was recovered during a study of vaccination and CD4 T cells after COVID-19. The germline V gene encodes CDR1 SGHAT and CDR2 FQNNGV. The junction had 13 bases not matched to a gene; V was cut back by 8 bases and J by 1 base. The CDR3 contains 17 residues. Cultured CD4+ T cell DNA underwent sequencing with the Oncomine TCR Beta short-read assay. Using its own MiXCR run on the PCR reads, TCRdb lists one record per CDR3 protein. This sample carries 11,000 or so distinct CDR3 sequences, 22% of them seen once, and the ten largest clones take more than 9%. Turning to this clonotype: Its antigen is undetermined.

Treatment here: approximately 10-day PBMC culture with coronavirus spike peptide pools or control peptides (ViraFEST assay). It was after 10 to 11 days of culture that CD4+ T cells were isolated by negative selection. The chain uses TRBV11-2 and TRBJ2-1; 8 bases match TRBD2. Sample: CD4+ T cells from blood, cultured in vitro, taken after SARS-CoV-2 vaccination. The sequence was obtained from a human donor who had recovered from COVID-19. CDR3 loop: CASWGREDPVSYNEQFF. The CDR3 DNA sequence: TGTGCCAGCTGGGGGCGGGAGGACCCCGTTTCCTACAATGAGCAGTTCTTC.